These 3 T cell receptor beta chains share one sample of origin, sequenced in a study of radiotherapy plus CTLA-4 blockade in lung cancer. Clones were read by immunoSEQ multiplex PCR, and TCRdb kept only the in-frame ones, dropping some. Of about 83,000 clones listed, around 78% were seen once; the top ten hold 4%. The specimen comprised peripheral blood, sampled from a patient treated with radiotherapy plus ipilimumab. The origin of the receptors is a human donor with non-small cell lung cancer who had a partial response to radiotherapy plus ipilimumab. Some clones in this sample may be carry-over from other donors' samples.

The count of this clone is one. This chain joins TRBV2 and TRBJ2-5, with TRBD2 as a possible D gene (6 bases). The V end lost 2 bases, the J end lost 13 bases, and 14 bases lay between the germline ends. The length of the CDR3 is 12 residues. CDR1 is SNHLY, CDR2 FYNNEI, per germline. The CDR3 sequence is CASSELTRDLYF. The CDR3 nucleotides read TGTGCCAGCAGTGAACTGACGAGGGACTTGTACTTC.

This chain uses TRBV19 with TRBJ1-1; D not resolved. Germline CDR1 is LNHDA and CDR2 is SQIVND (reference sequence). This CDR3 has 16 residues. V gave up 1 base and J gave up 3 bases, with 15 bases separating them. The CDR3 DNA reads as TGTGCCAGTAGTATAGGAATGGCCGGGCGGGACACTGAAGCTTTCTTT. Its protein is CASSIGMAGRDTEAFF. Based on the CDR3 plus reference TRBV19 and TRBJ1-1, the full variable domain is DGGITQSPKYLFRKEGQNVTLSCEQNLNHDAMYWYRQDPGQGLRLIYYSQIVNDFQKGDIAEGYSVSREKKESFPLTVTSAQKNPTAFYLCASSIGMAGRDTEAFFGQGTRLTVV.

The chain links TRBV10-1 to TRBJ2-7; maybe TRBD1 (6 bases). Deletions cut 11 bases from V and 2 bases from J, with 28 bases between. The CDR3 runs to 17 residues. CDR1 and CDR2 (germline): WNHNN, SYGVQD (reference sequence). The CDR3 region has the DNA TGCGCCGGCCCGAGGGGGAGACGGCACTCGCGGCCCTACGAGCAGTACTTC. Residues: CAGPRGRRHSRPYEQYF.